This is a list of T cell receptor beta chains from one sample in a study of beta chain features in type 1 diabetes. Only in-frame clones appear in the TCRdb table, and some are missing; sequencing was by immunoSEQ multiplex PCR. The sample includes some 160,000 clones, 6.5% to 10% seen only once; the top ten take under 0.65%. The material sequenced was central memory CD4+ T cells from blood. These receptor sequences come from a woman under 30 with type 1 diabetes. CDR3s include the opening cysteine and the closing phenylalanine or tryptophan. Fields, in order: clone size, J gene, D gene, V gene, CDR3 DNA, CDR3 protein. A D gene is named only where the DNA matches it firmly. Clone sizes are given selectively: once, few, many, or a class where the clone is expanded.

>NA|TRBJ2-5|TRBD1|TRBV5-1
TGCGCCAGCAGCGTTACAGGGGACCAAGAGACCCAGTACTTC
CASSVTGDQETQYF
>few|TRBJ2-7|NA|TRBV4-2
TGTGCCAGCAGCCGAGAAGTTGGACAGAGGATAGTAAGCTCCTACGAGCAGTACTTC
CASSREVGQRIVSSYEQYF
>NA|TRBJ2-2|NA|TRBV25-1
TGTGCCAGCAGTGAGCCCGGAGGGAAGACCGGGGAGCTGTTTTTT
CASSEPGGKTGELFF
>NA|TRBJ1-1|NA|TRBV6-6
TGTGCCAGCACACGGACAGCGTCGAACACTGAAGCTTTCTTT
CASTRTASNTEAFF
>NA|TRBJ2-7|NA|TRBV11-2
TGTGCCAGCAGCCGAGTGCGGAGTGAGCAGTACTTC
CASSRVRSEQYF
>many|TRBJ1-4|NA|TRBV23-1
TGCGCCAGCAGATGCAAGGGGAATGAAAAACTGTTTTTT
CASRCKGNEKLFF
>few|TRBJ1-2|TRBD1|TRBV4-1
TGCGCCAGCAGCCCCGGCAGGGGGCGCGGGGGCTACACCTTC
CASSPGRGRGGYTF
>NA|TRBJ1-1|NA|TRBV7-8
TGTGCCAGCAGCCAGTATCAGAACACTGAAGCTTTCTTT
CASSQYQNTEAFF
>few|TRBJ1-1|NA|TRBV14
TGTGCCAGCAGCCAAGGCGCCGGACGGGGTACTGAAGCTTTCTTT
CASSQGAGRGTEAFF
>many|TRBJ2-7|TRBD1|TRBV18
TGTGCCAGCTCACCGGGACAGAGCTCCTACGAGCAGTACTTC
CASSPGQSSYEQYF
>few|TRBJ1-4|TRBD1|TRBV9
TGTGCCAGCAGAGGGGGCCCTAATGAAAAACTGTTTTTT
CASRGGPNEKLFF
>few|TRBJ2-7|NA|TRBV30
TGTGCCTGGAGCAAACAGGGGGGGTACGAGCAGTACTTC
CAWSKQGGYEQYF
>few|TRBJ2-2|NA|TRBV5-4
TGTGCCAGCAGCCCTCCCGGGACTCGCCGGGAGCTGTTTTTT
CASSPPGTRRELFF
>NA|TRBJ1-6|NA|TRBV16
TGTGCCAGCAGCCAATCCTCGGGGGAAGATTCACCCCTCCACTTT
CASSQSSGEDSPLHF
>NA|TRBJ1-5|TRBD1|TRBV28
TGTGCTACCCGGACAGGAATATATAGCAATCAGCCCCAGCATTTT
CATRTGIYSNQPQHF